This paragraph covers one TCR beta chain sequence. Its antigen is currently unknown. The sample belongs to a study of Ad26.COV2.S vaccination and SARS-CoV-2 variants. General study points: Considerable breadth of spike-specific CD8+ and CD4+ T cell responses has reportedly been documented following vaccination.

Specified treatment: roughly 20 received Ad26.COV2.S at low or high dose, single or two shots; roughly five received placebo; per-sample allocation not given. The samples date from day 63 after the first vaccine or placebo injection. This adult donor, from Boston, was 18-55 years old. TCRdb's table, derived via immunoSEQ multiplex PCR, lists solely in-frame clones and lacks some. The sample holds 300,000 to 350,000 clones; roughly nine tenths are singletons and the top ten take over 5%. The TCR was taken from a person aged 18-60 years who received the Ad26.COV2.S COVID-19 vaccine or a placebo. Here the sequenced sample was peripheral blood, taken in a trial of Ad26.COV2.S vaccine versus placebo.

For the CDR3, the DNA is TGTGCCAGCAGATCATCCGAAGGGTATGGCTACACCTTC. As protein: CASRSSEGYGYTF. J is TRBJ1-2 and V is TRBV12-3 or TRBV12-4, with unresolved D. The CDR3 is 13 amino acids. V shed 6 bases and J shed 5 bases, with 13 bases lying between them.